These T cell receptor beta chains were read from a single sample in a study of Ad26.COV2.S vaccination and SARS-CoV-2 variants. Sequencing used immunoSEQ multiplex PCR; TCRdb keeps in-frame clones, though not all of them. The sample has more than 300,000 clones, 70% to 90% seen once; the top ten hold 1.5% to 2%. Sequences were derived from peripheral blood, sampled in a trial of Ad26.COV2.S vaccine versus placebo. The receptors were sampled from a person aged 18-60 years who received the Ad26.COV2.S COVID-19 vaccine or a placebo. Both conserved end residues are part of each CDR3. D genes are given only for firm matches. Some rows have no size entry. The others give once, few or many, or a class for an expanded clone.

D: NA
length: 12
J: TRBJ1-2
size: NA
V: TRBV6-5
CDR3: CATTGANYGYTF
DNA: TGTGCAACAACGGGAGCTAACTATGGCTACACCTTC

D: NA
length: 13
J: TRBJ1-1
size: NA
V: TRBV12-3/TRBV12-4
CDR3: CASSPLLFTEAFF
DNA: TGTGCCAGCAGTCCCCTTTTGTTCACTGAAGCTTTCTTT

D: NA
length: 16
J: TRBJ1-2
size: NA
V: TRBV7-2
CDR3: CASSLDEGSWGYGYTF
DNA: TGTGCCAGCAGCTTAGACGAGGGGTCGTGGGGCTATGGCTACACCTTC

D: NA
length: 15
J: TRBJ2-1
size: NA
V: TRBV7-8
CDR3: CATTRSGISYNEQFF
DNA: TGTGCCACCACCAGAAGTGGGATCTCCTACAATGAGCAGTTCTTC

D: TRBD1
length: 16
J: TRBJ2-7
size: NA
V: TRBV11-2
CDR3: CASSRTGAQRSYEQYF
DNA: TGTGCCAGCAGCCGAACAGGGGCGCAGCGCTCCTACGAGCAGTACTTC

D: NA
length: 13
J: TRBJ1-4
size: NA
V: TRBV6-6
CDR3: CASYRDINEKLFF
DNA: TGTGCCAGTTACAGGGACATCAATGAAAAACTGTTTTTT

D: NA
length: 12
J: TRBJ1-5
size: NA
V: TRBV3-1/TRBV3-2
CDR3: CASSRDDQPQHF
DNA: TGTGCCAGCAGTCGAGACGATCAGCCCCAGCATTTT

D: TRBD2
length: 13
J: TRBJ2-2
size: once
V: TRBV25-1
CDR3: CASSRAGSGELFF
DNA: TGTGCCAGCAGTCGAGCGGGGTCCGGGGAGCTGTTTTTT

D: NA
length: 14
J: TRBJ2-2
size: NA
V: TRBV30
CDR3: CAWNRVGRTGELFF
DNA: TGTGCCTGGAATCGCGTAGGTAGAACCGGGGAGCTGTTTTTT

D: NA
length: 13
J: TRBJ2-2
size: NA
V: TRBV6-5
CDR3: CASIQGNTGELFF
DNA: TGTGCCAGCATCCAGGGGAACACCGGGGAGCTGTTTTTT

D: NA
length: 14
J: TRBJ2-7
size: NA
V: TRBV5-6
CDR3: CASSLDTGQGEQYF
DNA: TGTGCCAGCAGCTTGGATACAGGGCAAGGCGAGCAGTACTTC

D: NA
length: 18
J: TRBJ2-5
size: NA
V: TRBV7-9
CDR3: CASSLRRGDLRSQETQYF
DNA: TGTGCCAGCAGCTTAAGGCGGGGAGACCTTCGCTCACAAGAGACCCAGTACTTC

D: TRBD1
length: 17
J: TRBJ1-1
size: NA
V: TRBV13
CDR3: CASSPRADRVVGTEAFF
DNA: TGTGCCAGCAGCCCCCGGGCCGACAGGGTGGTGGGGACTGAAGCTTTCTTT

D: TRBD1
length: 15
J: TRBJ1-1
size: NA
V: TRBV5-1
CDR3: CASSFQDRGLTEAFF
DNA: TGCGCCAGCAGCTTCCAGGACAGGGGGCTTACTGAAGCTTTCTTT

D: NA
length: 17
J: TRBJ2-5
size: NA
V: TRBV7-8
CDR3: CASSLAPEGKWGETQYF
DNA: TGTGCCAGCAGCTTAGCGCCGGAGGGAAAATGGGGAGAGACCCAGTACTTC

D: NA
length: 12
J: TRBJ1-1
size: NA
V: TRBV12-3/TRBV12-4
CDR3: CASSSLRGEAFF
DNA: TGTGCCAGCAGTTCTTTACGGGGAGAAGCTTTCTTT

D: NA
length: 14
J: TRBJ2-1
size: NA
V: TRBV14
CDR3: CASSQAGGPTSEFF
DNA: TGTGCCAGCAGCCAAGCTGGGGGCCCTACCAGTGAGTTCTTC

D: NA
length: 13
J: TRBJ1-1
size: NA
V: TRBV7-2
CDR3: CASSLAAYTEAFF
DNA: TGTGCCAGCAGCTTAGCGGCTTACACTGAAGCTTTCTTT

D: NA
length: 11
J: TRBJ1-1
size: NA
V: TRBV7-9
CDR3: CASSPVRVAFF
DNA: TGTGCCAGCAGCCCCGTTAGGGTGGCTTTCTTT

D: NA
length: 13
J: TRBJ2-3
size: NA
V: TRBV10-2
CDR3: CASSYGGADTQYF
DNA: TGCGCCAGCAGTTACGGGGGCGCAGATACGCAGTATTTT

D: NA
length: 14
J: TRBJ2-1
size: NA
V: TRBV9
CDR3: CASSVVPRSYEQFF
DNA: TGTGCCAGCAGCGTAGTCCCGAGGTCCTATGAGCAGTTCTTC

D: TRBD1
length: 16
J: TRBJ2-5
size: NA
V: TRBV5-4
CDR3: CASSWAGTGRQETQYF
DNA: TGTGCCAGCAGCTGGGCCGGGACAGGAAGGCAAGAGACCCAGTACTTC

D: TRBD2
length: 19
J: TRBJ2-2
size: NA
V: TRBV7-7
CDR3: CASSPPPGAGGPRSGELFF
DNA: TGTGCCAGCAGCCCACCTCCGGGGGCGGGGGGGCCGAGAAGCGGGGAGCTGTTTTTT

D: TRBD1
length: 15
J: TRBJ1-1
size: NA
V: TRBV18
CDR3: CASSLIPGTDTEAFF
DNA: TGTGCCAGCTCACTGATACCCGGGACAGATACGGAAGCTTTCTTT

D: NA
length: 16
J: TRBJ1-1
size: NA
V: TRBV5-1
CDR3: CASSGRTGGTNTEAFF
DNA: TGCGCCAGCAGCGGGAGGACTGGGGGCACGAACACTGAAGCTTTCTTT

D: NA
length: 16
J: TRBJ2-1
size: NA
V: TRBV5-1
CDR3: CASSLLGTPSYNEQFF
DNA: TGCGCCAGCAGCTTGTTAGGGACACCTTCCTACAATGAGCAGTTCTTC

D: TRBD1
length: 16
J: TRBJ2-1
size: once
V: TRBV19
CDR3: CASSPPRGQRAPGLFF
DNA: TGTGCCAGTAGTCCCCCCCGGGGACAGAGAGCACCGGGGCTGTTCTTC

D: NA
length: 14
J: TRBJ2-7
size: NA
V: TRBV7-2
CDR3: CASSSQGKGSEQYF
DNA: TGTGCCAGCAGCTCCCAGGGGAAGGGCTCCGAGCAGTACTTC

D: NA
length: 13
J: TRBJ2-7
size: NA
V: TRBV5-5
CDR3: CASSNPTGDKQYF
DNA: TGTGCCAGCAGCAACCCGACAGGCGATAAGCAGTACTTC

D: TRBD1
length: 15
J: TRBJ1-5
size: few
V: TRBV2
CDR3: CASSVEGAGSQPQHF
DNA: TGTGCCAGCAGTGTTGAGGGGGCTGGATCTCAGCCCCAGCATTTT

D: NA
length: 16
J: TRBJ2-5
size: NA
V: TRBV5-4
CDR3: CASSLEGGRGGETQYF
DNA: TGTGCCAGCAGCTTGGAAGGAGGCAGGGGCGGGGAGACCCAGTACTTC

D: NA
length: 12
J: TRBJ2-1
size: NA
V: TRBV9
CDR3: CASSVLGNEQFF
DNA: TGTGCCAGCAGCGTACTAGGCAATGAGCAGTTCTTC

D: NA
length: 14
J: TRBJ1-2
size: NA
V: TRBV9
CDR3: CASSVSVTDYGYTF
DNA: TGTGCCAGCAGCGTAAGTGTTACCGACTATGGCTACACCTTC

D: NA
length: 13
J: TRBJ2-5
size: NA
V: TRBV12-3/TRBV12-4
CDR3: CASRKGFQETQYF
DNA: TGTGCCAGCAGGAAGGGCTTCCAAGAGACCCAGTACTTC

D: NA
length: 13
J: TRBJ1-1
size: NA
V: TRBV5-1
CDR3: CASSLEVNTEAFF
DNA: TGCGCCAGCAGCTTGGAGGTAAACACTGAAGCTTTCTTT

D: NA
length: 14
J: TRBJ2-1
size: once
V: TRBV19
CDR3: CASKSFSSYNEQFF
DNA: TGTGCCAGTAAATCGTTTAGCTCCTACAATGAGCAGTTCTTC

D: NA
length: 13
J: TRBJ1-2
size: once
V: TRBV7-9
CDR3: CASSPGESAGYTF
DNA: TGTGCCAGCAGCCCAGGGGAATCAGCGGGCTACACCTTC

D: TRBD2
length: 18
J: TRBJ2-3
size: NA
V: TRBV19
CDR3: CASSYSGTSGGSTDTQYF
DNA: TGTGCCAGTAGTTACTCCGGGACTAGCGGGGGAAGCACAGATACGCAGTATTTT

D: TRBD1
length: 14
J: TRBJ1-4
size: NA
V: TRBV18
CDR3: CASTSTGVGEKLFF
DNA: TGTGCCAGCACCTCTACAGGGGTAGGGGAAAAACTGTTTTTT

D: TRBD2
length: 13
J: TRBJ2-4
size: NA
V: TRBV12-3/TRBV12-4
CDR3: CASRLAGGGIQYF
DNA: TGTGCCAGCAGACTAGCGGGGGGAGGCATTCAGTACTTC

D: TRBD1
length: 15
J: TRBJ2-3
size: NA
V: TRBV3-1/TRBV3-2
CDR3: CASRRDREGADTQYF
DNA: TGTGCCAGCAGACGGGACAGGGAAGGGGCAGATACGCAGTATTTT

D: TRBD1
length: 12
J: TRBJ1-2
size: once
V: TRBV29-1
CDR3: CSVTGTVYGYTF
DNA: TGCAGCGTTACCGGGACAGTCTATGGCTACACCTTC

D: NA
length: 17
J: TRBJ1-6
size: NA
V: TRBV27
CDR3: CASSLTGVVGYNSPLHF
DNA: TGTGCCAGCAGTTTAACTGGCGTTGTGGGGTATAATTCACCCCTCCACTTT

D: NA
length: 14
J: TRBJ1-3
size: NA
V: TRBV7-2
CDR3: CASSLWGTGNTIYF
DNA: TGTGCCAGCAGCTTATGGGGAACTGGAAACACCATATATTTT

D: TRBD2
length: 14
J: TRBJ2-2
size: NA
V: TRBV5-4
CDR3: CASSLAGGREELFF
DNA: TGTGCCAGCAGCTTGGCAGGTGGGAGGGAGGAGCTGTTTTTT